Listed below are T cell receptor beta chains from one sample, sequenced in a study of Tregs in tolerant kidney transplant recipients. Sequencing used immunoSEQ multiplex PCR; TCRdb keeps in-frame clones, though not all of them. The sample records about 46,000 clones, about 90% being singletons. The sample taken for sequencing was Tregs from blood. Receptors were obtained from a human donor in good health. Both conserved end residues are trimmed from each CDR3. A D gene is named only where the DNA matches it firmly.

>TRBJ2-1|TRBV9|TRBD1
ASSARQGNEQF
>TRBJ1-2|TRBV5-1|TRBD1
ASSLVTGGRNGYT
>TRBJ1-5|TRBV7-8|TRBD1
ASSSSGQGRNQPQH
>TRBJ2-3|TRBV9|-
ASSVGWRGVTDTQY
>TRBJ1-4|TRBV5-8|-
ASSLRAFWGEKLF
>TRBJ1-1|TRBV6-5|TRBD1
ASRGTGGLTEAF
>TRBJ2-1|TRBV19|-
ASSIVGGRWNEQF
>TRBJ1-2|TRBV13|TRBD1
ASRDRGPGYT
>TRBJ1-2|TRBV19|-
ASKGNYGYT
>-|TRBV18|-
ASSPQTYEQY
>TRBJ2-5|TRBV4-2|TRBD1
AISKGAQETQY
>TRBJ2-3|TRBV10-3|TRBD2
AIGLAGADTQY
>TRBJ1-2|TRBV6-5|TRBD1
ASSYRQGRYGYT
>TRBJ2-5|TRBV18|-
ASSPQETQY
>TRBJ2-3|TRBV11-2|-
ASSLRTTTSTDTQY
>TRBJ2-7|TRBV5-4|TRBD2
ASSTGLAGLYEQY
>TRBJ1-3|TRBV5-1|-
ASSRDAGNTIY
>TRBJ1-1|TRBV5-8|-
ASSFYRSARAF
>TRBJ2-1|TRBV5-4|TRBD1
ASRQGQGSYNEQF
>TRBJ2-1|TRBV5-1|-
ASKGLLPYNEQF
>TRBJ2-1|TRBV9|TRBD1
ASSPRQGPNEQF
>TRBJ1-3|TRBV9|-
ASAPSRSGNTIY
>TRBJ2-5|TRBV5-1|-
ASSLVPGGGQETQY
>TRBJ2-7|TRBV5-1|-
ASSLDRYEQY
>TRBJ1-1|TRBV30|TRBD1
AWSVARRQGAHRAF
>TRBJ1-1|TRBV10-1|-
ASSERQGTFAEAF
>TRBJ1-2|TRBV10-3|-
ASNERGYGYT
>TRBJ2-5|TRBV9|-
ASSASPWGSETQY
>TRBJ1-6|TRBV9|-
ASSVGAETFNSPLH
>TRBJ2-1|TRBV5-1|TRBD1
ASSSRDSKNEQF
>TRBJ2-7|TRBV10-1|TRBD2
ASSGASGKSYEQY
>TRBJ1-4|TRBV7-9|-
ASSFDGYGNEKLF
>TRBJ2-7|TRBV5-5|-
ASSLVGPYEQY
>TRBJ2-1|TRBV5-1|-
ASSLVFDEQF
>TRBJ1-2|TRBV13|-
ASSLRYRVNYGYT
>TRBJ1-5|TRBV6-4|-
ARTLDILSNQPQH
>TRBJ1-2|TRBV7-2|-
ASSFGQYLLGYT
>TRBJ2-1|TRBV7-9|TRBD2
ASSLAGLAGRSSYNEQF
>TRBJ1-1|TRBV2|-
ASSRVDTVYLKRAEAF
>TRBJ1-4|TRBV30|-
AWSVRRAATNEKLF
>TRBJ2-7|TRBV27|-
ASSPLSSSYEQY
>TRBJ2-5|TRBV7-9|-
ASSSRAIVETQY
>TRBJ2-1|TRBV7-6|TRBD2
ASSSEQRGGRNEQF
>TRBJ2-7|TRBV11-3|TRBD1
ASSSGQNEQY
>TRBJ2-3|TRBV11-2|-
ASTWSGTDTQY